The source of this T cell receptor (beta chain) is a study of blood T cell repertoires in COVID-19. Study summary: Researchers got acute and convalescent COVID-19 samples from the United States, Italy and Spain. The analysed material was cDNA or gDNA that came from T cells, B-cell-depleted T cells, or PBMCs.

The CDR3 totals 13 residues. V lost 11 bases, J lost 1 base, and 13 bases lay in between. The germline CDR1 and CDR2 sequences are MNHEY and SVGAGI. How the authors handled the data: Amplification of reference gene primers provided the estimated nucleated cell counts. TCRdb keeps only in-frame clones here, not all; method: immunoSEQ multiplex PCR. That table is the source of V, J and clone size, and D and trimming were worked out from the DNA. Seen here are roughly 100,000 clones, roughly four fifths observed once, and the top ten hold around 4.8%. The specimen sequenced was peripheral blood. The chain uses TRBV6-5 and TRBJ2-3; D not resolved. This clonotype originated in a man between 60 and 75 years old with acute or convalescent COVID-19. The CDR3: CARSESGTDTQYF. The CDR3 region has the DNA TGTGCCCGAAGCGAGTCGGGCACAGATACGCAGTATTTT.